This T cell receptor (beta chain) is from a study of shared clonotypes between healthy human individuals. Study background: Per donor, three plates held CD4 naive cells, three held CD4 memory, two held CD8 naive and one held CD8 memory.

CD4+ cells were split into CD45RA+ naive and CD45RA-negative memory subsets. With 0 bases clipped from V and 5 bases from J, the junction kept 8 bases outside the gene matches. In germline, CDR1 is SGDLS, CDR2 YYNGEE. The CDR3 is made up of 15 amino acids. Researchers divided each subset's genomic DNA evenly across several immunoSEQ plates. Assay used: immunoSEQ multiplex PCR; TCRdb lists only in-frame clones, some missing. The sample has millions of clones, over 85% seen once. The TCR was taken from a man between 18 and 29 years old in good health. Some clones in this sample may be carry-over from other donors' samples. The sample taken for sequencing was naive CD4+ T cells from PBMCs. The subset denotes: CD45RA+ positively selected. This chain joins TRBV9 and TRBJ2-7, with 7 bases matching TRBD1. The CDR3 region is CASSVGRGGANEQYF. The DNA of the CDR3 is TGTGCCAGCAGCGTAGGTAGAGGGGGCGCGAACGAGCAGTACTTC.